This paragraph covers one T cell receptor (beta chain) sequence. The CDR3 loop spans 10 amino acids. The V end was cut by 4 bases, the J end by 4 bases, with 4 bases between. Germline CDR1 and CDR2: GTSNPN and SVGIG (reference sequence). The data were obtained in a study of blood T cell repertoires in COVID-19. About the research overall: The study drew acute and convalescent COVID-19 samples from the United States, Italy and Spain. T cells, B-cell-depleted T cells, or PBMCs provided the cDNA or gDNA that served as material.

Source study methods: Estimated nucleated cell counts came from reference gene primer amplification. Sequencing was performed with immunoSEQ multiplex PCR; in TCRdb, only in-frame clones are kept and a portion is missing. That table gives V, J and clone size, and the DNA gave D and trimming. Altogether about 50,000 clones are present, about 89% being singletons, with the ten largest covering over 25%. Sequences were obtained from peripheral blood. The chain recombines TRBV30 with TRBJ1-1, with D unresolved. The receptor was derived from a human donor in a cohort sampled during active COVID-19. This CDR3 is CAWIGTEAFF. In nucleotides, the CDR3 is TGTGCCTGGATCGGCACTGAAGCTTTCTTT.